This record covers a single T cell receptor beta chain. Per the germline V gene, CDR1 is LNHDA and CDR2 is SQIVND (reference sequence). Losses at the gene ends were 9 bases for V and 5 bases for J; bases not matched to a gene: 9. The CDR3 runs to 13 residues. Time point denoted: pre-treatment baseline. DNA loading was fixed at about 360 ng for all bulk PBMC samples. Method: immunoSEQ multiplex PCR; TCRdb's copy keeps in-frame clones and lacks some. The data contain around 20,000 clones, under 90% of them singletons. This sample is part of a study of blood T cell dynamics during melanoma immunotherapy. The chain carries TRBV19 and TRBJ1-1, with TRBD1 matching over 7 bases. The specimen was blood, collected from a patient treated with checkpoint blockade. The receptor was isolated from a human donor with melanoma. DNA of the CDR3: TGTGCCAGCCGGACAGGCCACAGGACTGAAGCTTTCTTT. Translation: CASRTGHRTEAFF.